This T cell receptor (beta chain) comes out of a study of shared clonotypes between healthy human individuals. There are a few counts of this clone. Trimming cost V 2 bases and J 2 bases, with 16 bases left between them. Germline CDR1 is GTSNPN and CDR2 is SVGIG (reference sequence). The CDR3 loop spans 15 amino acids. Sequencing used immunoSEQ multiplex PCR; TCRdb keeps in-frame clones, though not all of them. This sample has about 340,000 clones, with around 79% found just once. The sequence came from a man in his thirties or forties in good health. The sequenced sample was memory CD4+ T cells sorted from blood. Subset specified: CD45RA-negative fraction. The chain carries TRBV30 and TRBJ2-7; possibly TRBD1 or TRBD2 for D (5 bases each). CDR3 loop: CAWSPIGTIAYEQYF. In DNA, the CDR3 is TGTGCCTGGAGTCCGATCGGGACCATCGCCTACGAGCAGTACTTC.